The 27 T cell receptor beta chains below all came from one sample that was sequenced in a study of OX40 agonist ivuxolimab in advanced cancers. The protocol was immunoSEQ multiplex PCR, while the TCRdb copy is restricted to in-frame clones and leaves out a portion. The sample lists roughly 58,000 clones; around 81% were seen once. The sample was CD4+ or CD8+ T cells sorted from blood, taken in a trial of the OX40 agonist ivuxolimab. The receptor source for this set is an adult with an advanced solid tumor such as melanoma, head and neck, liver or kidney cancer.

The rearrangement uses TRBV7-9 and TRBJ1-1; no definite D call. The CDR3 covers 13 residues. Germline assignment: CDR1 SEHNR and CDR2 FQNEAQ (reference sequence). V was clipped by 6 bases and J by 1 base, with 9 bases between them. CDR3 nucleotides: TGTGCCAGCAGACCTAGAGAGAACACTGAAGCTTTCTTT. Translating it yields CASRPRENTEAFF.

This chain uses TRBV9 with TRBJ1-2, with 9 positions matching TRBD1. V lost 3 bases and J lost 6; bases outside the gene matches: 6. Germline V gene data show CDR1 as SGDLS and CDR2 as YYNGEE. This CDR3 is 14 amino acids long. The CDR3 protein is CASSGRDRVNGYTF. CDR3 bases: TGTGCCAGCAGCGGCCGGGACAGGGTGAATGGCTACACCTTC.

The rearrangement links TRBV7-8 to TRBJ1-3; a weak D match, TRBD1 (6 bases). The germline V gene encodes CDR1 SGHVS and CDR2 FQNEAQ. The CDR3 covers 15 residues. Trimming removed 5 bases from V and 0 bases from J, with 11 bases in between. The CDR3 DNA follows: TGTGCCAGCAGCCATAGGGGGACCTCTGGAAACACCATATATTTT. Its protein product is CASSHRGTSGNTIYF.

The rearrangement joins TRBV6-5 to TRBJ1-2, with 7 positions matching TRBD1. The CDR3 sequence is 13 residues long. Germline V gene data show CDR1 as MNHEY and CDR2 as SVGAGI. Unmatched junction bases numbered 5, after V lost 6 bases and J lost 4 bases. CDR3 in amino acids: CASSDGTVYGYTF. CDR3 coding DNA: TGTGCCAGCAGCGATGGGACAGTCTATGGCTACACCTTC.

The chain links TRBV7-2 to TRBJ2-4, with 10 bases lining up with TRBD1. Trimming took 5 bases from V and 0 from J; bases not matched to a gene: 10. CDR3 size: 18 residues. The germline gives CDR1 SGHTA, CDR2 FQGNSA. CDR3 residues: CASSLRPGQGGAKNIQYF. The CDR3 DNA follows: TGTGCCAGCAGCCTGCGCCCCGGACAGGGGGGAGCCAAAAACATTCAGTACTTC.

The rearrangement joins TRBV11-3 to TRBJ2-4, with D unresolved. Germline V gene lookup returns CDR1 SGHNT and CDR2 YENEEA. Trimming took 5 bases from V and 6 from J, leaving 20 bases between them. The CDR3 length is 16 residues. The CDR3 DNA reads TGTGCCAGCAGCGAAATGTGGGCAAACTCGGGAAACATTCAGTACTTC. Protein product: CASSEMWANSGNIQYF.

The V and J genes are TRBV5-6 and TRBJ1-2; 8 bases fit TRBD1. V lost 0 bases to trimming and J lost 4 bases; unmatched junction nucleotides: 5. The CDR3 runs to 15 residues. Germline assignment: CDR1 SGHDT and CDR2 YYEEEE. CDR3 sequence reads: CASSLVRGLGYGYTF. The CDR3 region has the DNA TGTGCCAGCAGCTTGGTCAGGGGGCTCGGCTATGGCTACACCTTC.

CDR3 nucleotides: TGTGCCAGCAGTTATGGAGATACGCAGTATTTT. This codes for CASSYGDTQYF. The gene calls are TRBV6-1 and TRBJ2-3; no clear D. Deletions cut 5 bases from V and 5 bases from J, with 5 bases between. Germline V lookup: CDR1 MNHNS, CDR2 SASEGT. There are 11 residues in the CDR3.

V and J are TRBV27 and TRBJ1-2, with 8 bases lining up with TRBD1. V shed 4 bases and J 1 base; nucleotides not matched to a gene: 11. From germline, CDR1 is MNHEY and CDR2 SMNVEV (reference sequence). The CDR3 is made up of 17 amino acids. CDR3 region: CASSSSGTGLFNYGYTF. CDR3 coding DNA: TGTGCCAGCAGTTCTTCCGGGACAGGTTTATTTAACTATGGCTACACCTTC.

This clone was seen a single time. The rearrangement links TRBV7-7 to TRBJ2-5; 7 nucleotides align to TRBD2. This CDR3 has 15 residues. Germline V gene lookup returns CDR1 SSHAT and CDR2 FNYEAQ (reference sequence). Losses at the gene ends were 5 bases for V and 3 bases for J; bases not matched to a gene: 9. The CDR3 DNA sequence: TGTGCCAGCAGCCCAGGACTAGTAGAAGAAGAGACCCAGTACTTC. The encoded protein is CASSPGLVEEETQYF.

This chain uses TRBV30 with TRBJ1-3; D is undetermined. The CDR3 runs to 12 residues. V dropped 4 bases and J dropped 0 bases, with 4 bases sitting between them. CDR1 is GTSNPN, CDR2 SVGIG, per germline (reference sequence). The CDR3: CAWTNSGNTIYF. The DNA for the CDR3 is TGTGCCTGGACTAACTCTGGAAACACCATATATTTT.

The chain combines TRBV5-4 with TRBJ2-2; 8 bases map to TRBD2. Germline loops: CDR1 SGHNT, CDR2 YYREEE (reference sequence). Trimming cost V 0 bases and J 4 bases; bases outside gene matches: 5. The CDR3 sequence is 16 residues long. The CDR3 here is CASSLDGRGGTGELFF. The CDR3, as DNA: TGTGCCAGCAGCTTGGACGGGAGGGGAGGCACCGGGGAGCTGTTTTTT.

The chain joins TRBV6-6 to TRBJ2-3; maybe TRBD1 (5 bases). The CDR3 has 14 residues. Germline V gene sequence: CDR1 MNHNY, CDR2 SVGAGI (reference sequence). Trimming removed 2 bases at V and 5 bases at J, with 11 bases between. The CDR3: CASSYEQGRDTQYF. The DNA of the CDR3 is TGTGCCAGCAGTTACGAGCAGGGTAGAGATACGCAGTATTTT.

The CDR3 DNA reads TGTGCCAGCAGTTGGACAGGGGATCAGCCCCAGCATTTT. This codes for CASSWTGDQPQHF. The J gene is TRBJ1-5, the V gene TRBV27; 9 bases map to TRBD1. This CDR3 has 13 residues. The V and J ends lost 4 bases and 5 bases, in that order; junction bases with no gene match: 0. CDR1 and CDR2 (germline): MNHEY, SMNVEV (reference sequence).

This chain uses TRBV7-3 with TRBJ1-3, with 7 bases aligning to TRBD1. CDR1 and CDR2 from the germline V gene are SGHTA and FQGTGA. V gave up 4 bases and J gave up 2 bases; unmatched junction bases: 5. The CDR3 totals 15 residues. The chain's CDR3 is CASSSAGTAGNTIYF. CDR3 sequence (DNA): TGTGCCAGCAGCTCCGCCGGGACAGCTGGAAACACCATATATTTT.

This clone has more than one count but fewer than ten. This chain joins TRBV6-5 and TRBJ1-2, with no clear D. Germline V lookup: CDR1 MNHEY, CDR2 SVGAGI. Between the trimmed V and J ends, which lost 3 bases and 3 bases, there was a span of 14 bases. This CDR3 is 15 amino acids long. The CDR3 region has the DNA TGTGCCAGCAGTTATTACAACATCGCGGACTATGGCTACACCTTC. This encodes CASSYYNIADYGYTF.

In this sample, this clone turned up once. In DNA form, the CDR3 reads TGTGCCAGCTCACCTTGGCCGACTAGCCCCGGGGAGCTGTTTTTT. Translating gives CASSPWPTSPGELFF. V is TRBV18 and J is TRBJ2-2, with 7 positions matching TRBD2. Trimming cost V 3 bases and J 6 bases; bases outside gene matches: 7. The CDR3 totals 15 residues. Germline V gene sequence: CDR1 KGHSH, CDR2 LQKENI.

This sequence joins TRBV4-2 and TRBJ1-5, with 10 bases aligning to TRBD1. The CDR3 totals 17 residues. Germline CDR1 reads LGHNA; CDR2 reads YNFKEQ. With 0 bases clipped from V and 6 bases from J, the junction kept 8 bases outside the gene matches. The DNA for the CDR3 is TGTGCCAGCAGCCAAGATCCAGGACAGGGGGTAGGTCAGCCCCAGCATTTT. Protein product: CASSQDPGQGVGQPQHF.

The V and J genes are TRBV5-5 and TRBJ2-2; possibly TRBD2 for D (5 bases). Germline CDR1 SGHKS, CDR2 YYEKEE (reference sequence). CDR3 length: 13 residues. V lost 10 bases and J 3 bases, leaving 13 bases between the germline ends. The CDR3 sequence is CARLEGDTGELFF. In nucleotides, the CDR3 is TGTGCCCGCCTTGAGGGCGACACCGGGGAGCTGTTTTTT.

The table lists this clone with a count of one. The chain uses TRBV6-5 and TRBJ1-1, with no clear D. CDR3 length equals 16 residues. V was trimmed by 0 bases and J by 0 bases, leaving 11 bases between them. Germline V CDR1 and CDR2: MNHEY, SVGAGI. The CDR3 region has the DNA TGTGCCAGCAGTTACTCGCCTTGGCTGATGAACACTGAAGCTTTCTTT. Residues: CASSYSPWLMNTEAFF.

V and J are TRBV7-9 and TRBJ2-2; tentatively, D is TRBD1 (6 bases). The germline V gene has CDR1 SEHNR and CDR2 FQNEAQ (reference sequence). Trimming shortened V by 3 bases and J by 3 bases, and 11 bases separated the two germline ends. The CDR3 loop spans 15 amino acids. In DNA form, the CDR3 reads TGTGCCAGCAGCTTGGACAGTTTGGACACCGGGGAGCTGTTTTTT. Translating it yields CASSLDSLDTGELFF.

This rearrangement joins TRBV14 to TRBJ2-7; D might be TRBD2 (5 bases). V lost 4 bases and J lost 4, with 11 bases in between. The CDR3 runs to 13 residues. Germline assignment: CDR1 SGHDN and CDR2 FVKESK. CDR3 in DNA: TGTGCCAGCAGCCTAGCGCATCCTTACGAGCAGTACTTC. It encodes CASSLAHPYEQYF.

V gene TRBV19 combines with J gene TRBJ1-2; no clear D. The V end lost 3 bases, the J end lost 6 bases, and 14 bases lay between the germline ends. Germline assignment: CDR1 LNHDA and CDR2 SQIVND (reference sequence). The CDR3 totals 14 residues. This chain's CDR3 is CASSMDRRIHGYTF. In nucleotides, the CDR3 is TGTGCCAGTAGTATGGACCGCAGAATCCATGGCTACACCTTC.

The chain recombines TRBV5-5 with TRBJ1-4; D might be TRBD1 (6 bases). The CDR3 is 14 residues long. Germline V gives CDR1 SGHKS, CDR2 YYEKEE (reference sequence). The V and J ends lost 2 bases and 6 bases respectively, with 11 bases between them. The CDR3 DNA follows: TGTGCCAGCAGCTTTCAGGGGCAGGATGAAAAACTGTTTTTT. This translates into CASSFQGQDEKLFF.

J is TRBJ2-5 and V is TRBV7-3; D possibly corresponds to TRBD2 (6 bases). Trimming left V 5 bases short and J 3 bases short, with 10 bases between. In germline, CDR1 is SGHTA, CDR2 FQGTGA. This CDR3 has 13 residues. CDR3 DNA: TGTGCCAGCAGCATTAGCGGAAAAGAGACCCAGTACTTC. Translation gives CASSISGKETQYF. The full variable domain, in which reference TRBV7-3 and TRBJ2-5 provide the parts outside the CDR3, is GAGVSQTPSNKVTEKGKYVELRCDPISGHTALYWYRQSLGQGPEFLIYFQGTGAADDSGLPNDRFFAVRPEGSVSTLKIQRTERGDSAVYLCASSISGKETQYFGPGTRLLVL.

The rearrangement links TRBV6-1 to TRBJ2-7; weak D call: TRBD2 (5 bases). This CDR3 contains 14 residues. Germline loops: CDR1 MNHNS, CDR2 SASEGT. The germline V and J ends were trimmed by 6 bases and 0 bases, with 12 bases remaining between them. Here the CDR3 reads CASSMGVTSYEQYF. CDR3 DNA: TGTGCCAGCAGCATGGGAGTAACCTCCTACGAGCAGTACTTC.

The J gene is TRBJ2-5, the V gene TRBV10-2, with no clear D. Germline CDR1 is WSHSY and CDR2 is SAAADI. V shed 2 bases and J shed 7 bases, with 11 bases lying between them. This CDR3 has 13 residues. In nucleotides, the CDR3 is TGCGCCAGCAGTGAGCCAGGCCTGAGGACCCAGTACTTC. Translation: CASSEPGLRTQYF.